The present TCR beta chain was sequenced within a study of T cell responses to AZD1222 COVID-19 vaccine. Study results and caveats: Most donors were white British, females outnumbered males, and clonal diversity was possibly underestimated. Mapped onto spike, vaccine-associated CD4 TCRs spanned it and were dominant at 160-218 and 743-854.

On this clone: Its target is not known.

The germline gives CDR1 SGDLS, CDR2 YYNGEE. V gave up 3 bases and J gave up 6 bases, with 9 bases separating them. CDR3 size: 12 residues. TCRdb keeps only in-frame clones here, not all; method: immunoSEQ multiplex PCR. The sample lists some 60,000 clones; about 80% were seen once. This clonotype was obtained from an adult who received the AZD1222 COVID-19 vaccine. The specimen comprised peripheral blood, sampled 28 days after the second AZD1222 dose. The rearrangement uses TRBV9 and TRBJ1-1; maybe TRBD1 (5 bases). The CDR3, as DNA: TGTGCCAGCAGCGCGCTAGGGGCTGAAGCTTTCTTT. Protein: CASSALGAEAFF.